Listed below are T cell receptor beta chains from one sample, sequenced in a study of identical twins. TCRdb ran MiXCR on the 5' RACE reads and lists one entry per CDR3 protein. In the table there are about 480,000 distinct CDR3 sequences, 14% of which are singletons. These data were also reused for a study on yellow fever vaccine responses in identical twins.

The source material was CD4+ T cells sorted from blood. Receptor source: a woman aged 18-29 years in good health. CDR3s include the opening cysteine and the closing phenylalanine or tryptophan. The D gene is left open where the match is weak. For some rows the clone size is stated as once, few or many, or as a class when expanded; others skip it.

TGTGCCAGCAGCAAAGGCTATTCAAGCTCCTACGAGCAGTACTTC,CASSKGYSSSYEQYF,many,TRBV21-1,.,TRBJ2-7
TGTGCCAGCAGTGAACCCGGACAGGACCGCCAAGAGACCCAGTACTTC,CASSEPGQDRQETQYF,.,TRBV2,TRBD1,TRBJ2-5
TGTGCCAGCAGGGAGGGAGGTGAAAAACTGTTTTTT,CASREGGEKLFF,few,TRBV7-9,.,TRBJ1-4
TGTGCCAGCAGTTTCAGGGTGCACACTGAAGCTTTCTTT,CASSFRVHTEAFF,many,TRBV12-3/TRBV12-4,.,TRBJ1-1
TGCAGCGGACGACAGGGCAGGGGGGATGAGCAGTTCTTC,CSGRQGRGDEQFF,few,TRBV29-1,.,TRBJ2-1
TGTGCCAGCAGCTTGTACCAGGGCCGTTCTGGCGAGCAGTACTTC,CASSLYQGRSGEQYF,.,TRBV5-6,.,TRBJ2-7
TGTGCCAGCAGCTTGTCGGACTCTCGCGCCTACAATGAGCAGTTCTTC,CASSLSDSRAYNEQFF,few,TRBV5-5,.,TRBJ2-1
TGTGCCAGCAGTTTCACAGGGTGGGGCCAAGAGACCCAGTACTTC,CASSFTGWGQETQYF,few,TRBV27,.,TRBJ2-5
TGCAGCGCTAGAGGGGCTGGGGGTGAGACCCAGTACTTC,CSARGAGGETQYF,few,TRBV29-1,.,TRBJ2-5
TGTGCCAGCAGTTTATTACTAGCGGGAGGCCCTAAGCAGTTCTTC,CASSLLLAGGPKQFF,few,TRBV28,TRBD2,TRBJ2-1
TGTGCCAGCAGTCCCACAGGGGCGCGGGTGACTGAAGCTTTCTTT,CASSPTGARVTEAFF,many,TRBV6-1,TRBD1,TRBJ1-1
TGTGCCAGCAGCTTCTCTTGGAGCTCCTACAATGAGCAGTTCTTC,CASSFSWSSYNEQFF,.,TRBV11-2,.,TRBJ2-1
TGTGCCAGCAGTGATAACGGGGGGGCTCCAACCGGGGAGCTGTTTTTT,CASSDNGGAPTGELFF,few,TRBV2,TRBD2,TRBJ2-2
TGTGCCAGCAGTTACACAAGGGTGACCCAAGAGACCCAGTACTTC,CASSYTRVTQETQYF,.,TRBV6-5,.,TRBJ2-5
TGTGCCAGCAGCTTAGGGAGTGGGTTTTTCACTGAAGCTTTCTTT,CASSLGSGFFTEAFF,.,TRBV7-2,.,TRBJ1-1
TGTGCCAGCAGCCCGGATTCGGAGACCCAGTACTTC,CASSPDSETQYF,few,TRBV7-9,.,TRBJ2-5
TGCGCCAGCAGCTCATCCGGGACAGGGGCTGGCTACACCTTC,CASSSSGTGAGYTF,.,TRBV5-1,TRBD1,TRBJ1-2
TGCAGTGCTTATTGGGACATCTTATACGAGCAGTACTTC,CSAYWDILYEQYF,many,TRBV20-1,.,TRBJ2-7
TGCAGTGCCACCCGAACTAGCAATGAGCAGTTCTTC,CSATRTSNEQFF,.,TRBV20-1,.,TRBJ2-1
TGTGCCAGCAGTTTGATGGGTAGGCTCCACACCGGGGAGCTGTTTTTT,CASSLMGRLHTGELFF,.,TRBV28,.,TRBJ2-2
TGTGCCAGCAAGAGAAACAGCGACACCGGGGAGCTGTTTTTT,CASKRNSDTGELFF,many,TRBV12-3/TRBV12-4,.,TRBJ2-2
TGTGCCACCAGCAGAGATGGGTTATGGCAGTTCTTC,CATSRDGLWQFF,.,TRBV15,.,TRBJ2-1
TGCAGCGTTGGAGGGTGGGGCACCGGGGAGCTGTTTTTT,CSVGGWGTGELFF,.,TRBV29-1,.,TRBJ2-2
TGTGCCAGCAGCTTGCGGACAGGGTGGGGTAGCTCCTACAATGAGCAGTTCTTC,CASSLRTGWGSSYNEQFF,.,TRBV7-6,TRBD1,TRBJ2-1
TGTGCCAGCAGCTTGGAGTTAGCAGATACGCAGTATTTT,CASSLELADTQYF,few,TRBV5-4,.,TRBJ2-3
TGTGCCAGCAGCTTGGTGGGGGGCACTGGAAACACCATATATTTT,CASSLVGGTGNTIYF,few,TRBV5-5,.,TRBJ1-3
TGTGCCAGCAGTCCGCCCAGGACAGGGGTAGTTTCTGTATGGGGAAATGAGCAGTTCTTC,CASSPPRTGVVSVWGNEQFF,few,TRBV2,TRBD1,TRBJ2-1
TGTGCCAGCAGGGCCCTAGCGGGAGGTCAGCGAGATACGCAGTATTTT,CASRALAGGQRDTQYF,.,TRBV6-1,TRBD2,TRBJ2-3
TGTGCCAGCAGTTTAGGACAGGGGATTGATGGGCAGTTCTTC,CASSLGQGIDGQFF,.,TRBV12-3/TRBV12-4,TRBD1,TRBJ2-1
TGTGCCAGCAGCCAAGGAATCACAGGGAACCAAGAGACCCAGTACTTC,CASSQGITGNQETQYF,.,TRBV4-2,.,TRBJ2-5
TGCAGCGTTGAAGCCAACAGGGCCTACAATGAGCAGTTCTTC,CSVEANRAYNEQFF,many,TRBV29-1,.,TRBJ2-1